Listed below are T cell receptor beta chains from one sample, sequenced in a study of T cells after yellow fever vaccination. TCRdb re-called the 5' RACE reads with MiXCR, one entry per CDR3 protein. The profile shows 400,000 or so distinct CDR3 sequences, roughly 11% of them singletons. The sequenced sample was PBMCs, obtained on the day of the first yellow fever vaccination. These TCRs come from a man aged 18 to 30 who received the YFV17D yellow fever vaccine. CDR3s leave out the opening cysteine and the closing phenylalanine or tryptophan. Each record gives: V gene, CDR3 protein.

TRBV7-9	ASSLLLAGNTIY
TRBV5-1	ASSGNRGGDTQY
TRBV4-3	ASSRTGSGNTIY
TRBV20-1	SGSATNEKLF
TRBV4-3	ASNQDRSGERGYT
TRBV4-3	ASSQETGRHT
TRBV29-1	SVVGTGVEEETQY
TRBV7-2	ASSLGLGSSYEQY
TRBV27	ASSFSGPESHTQY
TRBV5-5	ASSPPPMSTEAF
TRBV5-4	AIRTSPQGEQF
TRBV20-1	SAAGTDAYNEQF
TRBV5-1	ASSPRLAGRETQY
TRBV5-6	ASSDMGLAGFQETQY
TRBV13	ASSWGVGEAF
TRBV5-1	ASSGNRGLENIQY
TRBV12-3/TRBV12-4	ASSRTGVPPLH
TRBV4-1	ASSQSGAQTPLH
TRBV7-3	ASSSEVNTGELF
TRBV4-1	ASSQVGAGWDPTDTQY
TRBV12-3/TRBV12-4	ASSPLLAGDQETQY
TRBV4-3	ASSQSTYTATNTGELF
TRBV12-3/TRBV12-4	ASSLGLGSEQY
TRBV5-1	ASSIGQSSYNEQF
TRBV3-1	ASNVQGAYTEAF
TRBV4-1	ASSQTPGTEYGYT
TRBV3-1	ASSQGRQGTSPLH
TRBV7-2	ARGRAVEQETQY
TRBV3-1	ASSQAGSDEQF
TRBV18	ASSLPGTGNTGELF
TRBV5-4	ASSLDAGGYT
TRBV2	ASSYRQGLGQPQH
TRBV29-1	SVDDGNQPQH
TRBV7-3	ASSLKGGVSYNEQF
TRBV7-2	ASSLSQGNEQF